A single sample is the source of the 11 T cell receptor beta chains below, sequenced in a study of T cell responses to AZD1222 COVID-19 vaccine. Only in-frame clones appear in the TCRdb table, and some are missing; sequencing was by immunoSEQ multiplex PCR. The sample contains 120,000 to 150,000 clones, roughly 90% of which appear only once. Sequenced here: peripheral blood, sampled 28 days after the second dose of the MenACWY control vaccine. The receptors derive from an adult who received the MenACWY meningococcal vaccine as a control.

The chain recombines TRBV7-9 with TRBJ1-2, with D uncertain. V shed 1 base and J shed 8 bases, with 23 bases lying between them. The CDR3 has 17 amino acids. CDR1 is SEHNR, CDR2 FQNEAQ, per germline (reference sequence). DNA for the CDR3: TGTGCCAGCAGCTTAGAAGGCCCGTGGGGAAGAGGAGAAGGCTACACCTTC. Encoded protein: CASSLEGPWGRGEGYTF.

This sequence joins TRBV23-1 and TRBJ2-7; D assignment may be TRBD1 or TRBD2 (5 bases each). TRBV23-1 is known as an ORF, though its function is uncertain. The CDR3 is 17 amino acids. Trimming took 4 bases from V and 4 from J, leaving 23 bases between them. The CDR3 sequence is CASSLSRGQGVGYEQYF. The CDR3 DNA is TGCGCCAGCAGTCTCTCTCGAGGGCAGGGAGTCGGGTACGAGCAGTACTTC.

The J gene is TRBJ1-1, the V gene TRBV28, with D maybe TRBD1 (6 bases). This CDR3 contains 14 residues. Germline V CDR1 and CDR2: MDHEN, SYDVKM. The germline V and J ends were trimmed by 5 bases and 8 bases, with 18 bases remaining between them. Here the CDR3 reads CASSEERTDPEAFF. The CDR3 coding sequence is TGTGCCAGCAGTGAAGAACGGACAGACCCCGAAGCTTTCTTT.

The chain joins TRBV6-2 or TRBV6-3 to TRBJ2-1; 8 nucleotides line up with TRBD1. Germline V gives CDR1 MNHEY, CDR2 SVGEGT. V lost 6 bases to trimming and J lost 1 base; unmatched junction nucleotides: 5. The CDR3 runs to 15 residues. The CDR3 region has the DNA TGTGCCAGCAGCCAAAGGGACAGGTCCTACAATGAGCAGTTCTTC. Translation gives CASSQRDRSYNEQFF.

This chain joins TRBV5-1 and TRBJ2-1, with D unresolved. Germline CDR1 is SGHRS and CDR2 is YFSETQ. The CDR3 contains 14 residues. Trimming cost V 5 bases and J 3 bases, with 12 bases left between them. The CDR3 DNA reads TGCGCCAGCAGGCCTTACTCGGTCTACAATGAGCAGTTCTTC. Translation: CASRPYSVYNEQFF.

J is TRBJ2-3 and V is TRBV5-1; 8 bases are shared with TRBD2. J gave up 5 bases and V 4 bases, and 15 bases lay outside the gene matches. Germline CDR1 SGHRS, CDR2 YFSETQ. This CDR3 is built from 17 residues. DNA of the CDR3: TGCGCCAGCAGCAGGGCGGGCGGCGGGGGGAGTAGAGATACGCAGTATTTT. As protein: CASSRAGGGGSRDTQYF.

The chain couples TRBV7-9 to TRBJ2-2; TRBD1 matches at 10 bases. Trimming took 5 bases from V and 5 from J; bases not matched to a gene: 11. CDR1 SEHNR and CDR2 FQNEAQ come from the germline V gene (reference sequence). CDR3 length equals 17 residues. The CDR3 loop reads CASSITGTGELTGELFF. As DNA, the CDR3 is TGTGCCAGCAGCATAACCGGGACAGGGGAACTTACCGGGGAGCTGTTTTTT.

The chain is built from TRBV30 and TRBJ2-5; D might be TRBD2 (5 bases). The CDR3 runs to 13 residues. Germline V CDR1 and CDR2: GTSNPN, SVGIG (reference sequence). Deletions cut 4 bases from V and 4 bases from J, with 13 bases between. The CDR3 sequence: CAWTPLAPETQYF. The CDR3, as DNA: TGTGCCTGGACCCCCCTAGCCCCAGAGACCCAGTACTTC.

The chain combines TRBV9 with TRBJ2-5, with 13 positions matching TRBD2. CDR3 length: 17 residues. Germline loops: CDR1 SGDLS, CDR2 YYNGEE. V lost 2 bases and J lost 2; bases outside the gene matches: 6. CDR3 sequence (DNA): TGTGCCAGCAGCGTCGGACTAGCGGGGGTCTATCAAGAGACCCAGTACTTC. Encoded protein: CASSVGLAGVYQETQYF. Complete variable domain (other parts from reference TRBV9 and TRBJ2-5): DSGVTQTPKHLITATGQRVTLRCSPRSGDLSVYWYQQSLDQGLQFLIQYYNGEERAKGNILERFSAQQFPDLHSELNLSSLELGDSALYFCASSVGLAGVYQETQYFGPGTRLLVL.

The rearrangement links TRBV19 to TRBJ1-3; D gene unclear. The CDR3 length is 14 residues. Trimming cost V 3 bases and J 2 bases, with 8 bases left between them. CDR1 is LNHDA and CDR2 is SQIVND in the germline V gene (reference sequence). The CDR3 DNA is TGTGCCAGTAGTATTCAAAGGACTGGAAACACCATATATTTT. It codes for CASSIQRTGNTIYF.

The V gene is TRBV6-2 or TRBV6-3, the J gene TRBJ1-2; D gene uncertain. The V gene lost 4 bases and the J gene lost 5 bases, with 11 bases spanning the gap. Germline loops: CDR1 MNHEY, CDR2 SVGEGT. This CDR3 is built from 13 residues. CDR3 residues: CASSWTVLYGYTF. In DNA, the CDR3 is TGTGCCAGCAGTTGGACGGTACTGTATGGCTACACCTTC.